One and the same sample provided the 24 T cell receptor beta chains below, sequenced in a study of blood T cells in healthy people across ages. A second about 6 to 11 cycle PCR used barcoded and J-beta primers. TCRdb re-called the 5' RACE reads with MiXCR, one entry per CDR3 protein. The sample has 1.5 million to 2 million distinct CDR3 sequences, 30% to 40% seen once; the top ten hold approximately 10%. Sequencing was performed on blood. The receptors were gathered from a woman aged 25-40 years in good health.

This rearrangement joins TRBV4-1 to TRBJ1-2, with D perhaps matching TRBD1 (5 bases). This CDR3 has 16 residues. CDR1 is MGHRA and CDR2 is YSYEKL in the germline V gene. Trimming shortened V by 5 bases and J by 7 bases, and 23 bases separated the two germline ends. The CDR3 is CASSFRAVGPAGGYTF. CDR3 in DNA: TGCGCCAGCAGCTTTCGAGCGGTGGGGCCCGCAGGTGGCTACACCTTC.

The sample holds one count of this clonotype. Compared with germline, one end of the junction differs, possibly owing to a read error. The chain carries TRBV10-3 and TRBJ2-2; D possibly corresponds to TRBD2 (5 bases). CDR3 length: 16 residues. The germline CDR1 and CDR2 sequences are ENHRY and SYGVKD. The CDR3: CATSPAMGIDTGERFF. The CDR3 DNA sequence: TGTGCCACCTCACCTGCAATGGGCATCGACACCGGGGAGCGGTTTTTT.

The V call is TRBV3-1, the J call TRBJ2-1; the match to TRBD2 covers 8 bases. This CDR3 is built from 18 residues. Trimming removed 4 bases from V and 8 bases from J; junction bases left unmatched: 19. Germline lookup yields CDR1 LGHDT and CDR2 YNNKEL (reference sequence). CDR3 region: CASSRKLPGRGTTDEQFF. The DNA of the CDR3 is TGTGCCAGCAGCCGAAAATTACCCGGGAGGGGTACGACAGATGAGCAGTTCTTC.

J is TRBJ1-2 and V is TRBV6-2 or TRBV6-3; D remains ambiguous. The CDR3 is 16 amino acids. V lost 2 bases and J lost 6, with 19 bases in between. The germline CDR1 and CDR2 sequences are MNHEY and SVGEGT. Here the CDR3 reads CASSYLAPAGRNGYTF. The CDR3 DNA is TGTGCCAGCAGTTACCTTGCCCCAGCGGGGAGGAATGGCTACACCTTC.

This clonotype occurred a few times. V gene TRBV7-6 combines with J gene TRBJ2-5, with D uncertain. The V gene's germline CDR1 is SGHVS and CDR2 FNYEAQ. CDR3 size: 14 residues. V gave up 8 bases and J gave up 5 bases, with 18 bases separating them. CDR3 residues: CASAPADAQETQYF. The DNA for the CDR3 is TGTGCCAGCGCCCCGGCGGACGCTCAGGAGACCCAGTACTTC.

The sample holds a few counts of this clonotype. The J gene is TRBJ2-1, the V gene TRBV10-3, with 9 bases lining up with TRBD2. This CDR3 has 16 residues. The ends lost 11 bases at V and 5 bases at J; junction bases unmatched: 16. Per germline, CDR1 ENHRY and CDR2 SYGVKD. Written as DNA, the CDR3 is TGTGCCGTCCACTCGGTTCGCGGGGGGGCCCACAATGAGCAGTTCTTC. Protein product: CAVHSVRGGAHNEQFF.

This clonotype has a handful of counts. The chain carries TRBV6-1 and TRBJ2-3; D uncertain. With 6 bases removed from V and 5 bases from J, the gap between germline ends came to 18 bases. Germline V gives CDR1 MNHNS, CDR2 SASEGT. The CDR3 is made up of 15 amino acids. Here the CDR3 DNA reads TGTGCCAGCAGCGAACCAAACCTGGGTAAAGATACGCAGTATTTT. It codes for CASSEPNLGKDTQYF.

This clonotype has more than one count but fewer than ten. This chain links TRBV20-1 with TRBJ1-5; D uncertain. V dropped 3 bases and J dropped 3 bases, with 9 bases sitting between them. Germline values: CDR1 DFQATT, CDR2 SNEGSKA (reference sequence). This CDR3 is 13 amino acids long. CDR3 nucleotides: TGCAGTGCTAGTACGGGGTACAATCAGCCCCAGCATTTT. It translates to CSASTGYNQPQHF.

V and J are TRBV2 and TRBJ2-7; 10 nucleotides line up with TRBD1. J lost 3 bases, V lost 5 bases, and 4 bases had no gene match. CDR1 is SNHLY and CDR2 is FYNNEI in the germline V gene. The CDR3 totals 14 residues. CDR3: CASSTGQGNYEQYF. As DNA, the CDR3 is TGTGCCAGCAGTACGGGACAGGGGAACTACGAGCAGTACTTC.

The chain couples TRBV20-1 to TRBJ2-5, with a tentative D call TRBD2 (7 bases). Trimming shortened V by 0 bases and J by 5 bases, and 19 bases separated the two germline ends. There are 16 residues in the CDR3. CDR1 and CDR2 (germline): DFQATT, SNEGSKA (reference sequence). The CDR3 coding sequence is TGCAGTGCTAGAGATCCGATGGGGGGGCGGGCGGAGACCCAGTACTTC. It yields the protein CSARDPMGGRAETQYF.

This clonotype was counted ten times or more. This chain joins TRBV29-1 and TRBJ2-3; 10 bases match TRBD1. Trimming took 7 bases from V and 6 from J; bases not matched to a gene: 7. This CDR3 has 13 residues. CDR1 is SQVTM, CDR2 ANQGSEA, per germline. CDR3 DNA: TGCAGCGCCACCGGACAGGGGGTTGATACGCAGTATTTT. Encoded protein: CSATGQGVDTQYF.

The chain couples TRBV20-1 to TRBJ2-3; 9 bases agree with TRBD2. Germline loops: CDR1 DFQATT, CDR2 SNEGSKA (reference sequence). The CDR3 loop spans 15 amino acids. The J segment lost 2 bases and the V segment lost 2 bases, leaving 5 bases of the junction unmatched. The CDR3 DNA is TGCAGTGCTAGAAAAGCTAGCGGGACCACAGATACGCAGTATTTT. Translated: CSARKASGTTDTQYF.

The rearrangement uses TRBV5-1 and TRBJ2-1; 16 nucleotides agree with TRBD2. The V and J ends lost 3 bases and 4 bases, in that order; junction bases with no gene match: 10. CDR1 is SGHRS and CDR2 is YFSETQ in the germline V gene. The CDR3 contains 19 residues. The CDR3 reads CASSSSGTSGGAPYNEQFF. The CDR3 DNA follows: TGCGCCAGCAGCTCGTCCGGGACTAGCGGGGGGGCCCCATACAATGAGCAGTTCTTC.

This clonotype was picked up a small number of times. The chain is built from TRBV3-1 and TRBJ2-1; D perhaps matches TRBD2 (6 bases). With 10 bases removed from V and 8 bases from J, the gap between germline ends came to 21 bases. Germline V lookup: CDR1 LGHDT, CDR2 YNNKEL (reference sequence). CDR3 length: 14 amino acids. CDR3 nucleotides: TGTGCCACCCCGCGGCGGGGAGGAAGAGATGAGCAGTTCTTC. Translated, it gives CATPRRGGRDEQFF.

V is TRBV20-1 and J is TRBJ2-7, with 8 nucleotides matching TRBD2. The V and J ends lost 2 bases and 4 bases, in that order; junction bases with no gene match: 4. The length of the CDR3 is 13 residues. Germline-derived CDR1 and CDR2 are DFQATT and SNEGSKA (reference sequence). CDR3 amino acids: CSARPPGGYEQYF. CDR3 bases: TGCAGTGCTAGACCTCCGGGAGGGTACGAGCAGTACTTC.

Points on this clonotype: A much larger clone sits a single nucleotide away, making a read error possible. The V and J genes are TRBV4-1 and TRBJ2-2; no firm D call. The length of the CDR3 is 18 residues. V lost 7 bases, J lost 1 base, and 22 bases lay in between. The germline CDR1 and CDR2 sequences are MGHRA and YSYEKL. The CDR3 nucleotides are TGCGCCAGCAACCCATCCCCGCTCGCAAGCCAGAACACCGGGGAGCTGTTTTTT. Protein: CASNPSPLASQNTGELFF.

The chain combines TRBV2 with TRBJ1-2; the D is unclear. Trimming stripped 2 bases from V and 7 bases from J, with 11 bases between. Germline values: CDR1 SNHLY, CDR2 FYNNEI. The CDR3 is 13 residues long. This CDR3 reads CASSESRDGGYTF. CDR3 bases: TGTGCCAGCAGTGAAAGCCGAGACGGTGGCTACACCTTC. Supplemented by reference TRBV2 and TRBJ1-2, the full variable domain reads EPEVTQTPSHQVTQMGQEVILRCVPISNHLYFYWYRQILGQKVEFLVSFYNNEISEKSEIFDDQFSVERPDGSNFTLKIRSTKLEDSAMYFCASSESRDGGYTFGSGTRLTVV.

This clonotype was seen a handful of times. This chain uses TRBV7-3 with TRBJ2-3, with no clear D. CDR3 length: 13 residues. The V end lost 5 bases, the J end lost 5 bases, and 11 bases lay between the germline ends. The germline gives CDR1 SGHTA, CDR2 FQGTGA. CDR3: CASSAELRDTQYF. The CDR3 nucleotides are TGTGCCAGCAGCGCGGAACTACGAGATACGCAGTATTTT.

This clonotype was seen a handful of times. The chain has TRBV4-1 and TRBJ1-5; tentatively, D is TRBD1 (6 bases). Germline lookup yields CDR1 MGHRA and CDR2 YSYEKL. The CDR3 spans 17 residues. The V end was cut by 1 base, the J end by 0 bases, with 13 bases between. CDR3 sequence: CASSQVGTGASNQPQHF. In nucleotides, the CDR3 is TGCGCCAGCAGCCAAGTAGGTACGGGGGCTAGCAATCAGCCCCAGCATTTT.

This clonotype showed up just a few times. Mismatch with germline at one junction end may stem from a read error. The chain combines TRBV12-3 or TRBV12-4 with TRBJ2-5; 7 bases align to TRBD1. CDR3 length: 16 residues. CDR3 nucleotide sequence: TGTGCCAGCAGTTCCACCGTAACGGGACAGCAAGAGGCCCAGTACTTC. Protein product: CASSSTVTGQQEAQYF.

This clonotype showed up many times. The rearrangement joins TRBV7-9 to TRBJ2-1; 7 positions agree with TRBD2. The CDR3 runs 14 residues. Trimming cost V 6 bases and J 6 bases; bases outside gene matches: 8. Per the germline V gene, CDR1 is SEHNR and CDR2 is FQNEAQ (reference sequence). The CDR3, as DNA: TGTGCCAGCAGTTTGAAAGCGGGATTCAATGAGCAGTTCTTC. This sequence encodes CASSLKAGFNEQFF.

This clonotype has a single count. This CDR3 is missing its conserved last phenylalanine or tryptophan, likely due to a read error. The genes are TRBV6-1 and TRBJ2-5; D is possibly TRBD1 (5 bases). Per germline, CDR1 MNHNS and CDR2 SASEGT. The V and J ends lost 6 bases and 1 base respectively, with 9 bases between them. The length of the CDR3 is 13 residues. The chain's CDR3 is CASSPTGQETQYL. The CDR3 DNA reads TGTGCCAGCAGCCCTACAGGCCAAGAGACCCAGTACCTC.

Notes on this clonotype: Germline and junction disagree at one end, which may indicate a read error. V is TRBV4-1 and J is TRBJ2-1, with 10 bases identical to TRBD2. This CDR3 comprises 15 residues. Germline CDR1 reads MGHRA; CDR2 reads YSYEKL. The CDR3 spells CAGSQGAGGLSERFF. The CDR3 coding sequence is TGCGCCGGCAGCCAAGGAGCGGGGGGGCTCAGTGAGCGGTTCTTC.

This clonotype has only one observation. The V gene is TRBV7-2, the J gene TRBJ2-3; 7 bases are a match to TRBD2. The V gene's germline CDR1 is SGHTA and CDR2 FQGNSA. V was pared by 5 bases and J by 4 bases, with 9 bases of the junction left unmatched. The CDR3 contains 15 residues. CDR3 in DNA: TGTGCCAGCAGCCAACTGAGCGGGAATCCAGATACGCAGTATTTT. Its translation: CASSQLSGNPDTQYF.